This T cell receptor beta chain was sequenced for a study of blood T cell repertoires in COVID-19. Per the original methods: Amplification with reference gene primers provided the estimates of nucleated cell counts. Repertoires were generated with immunoSEQ multiplex PCR, while TCRdb's copy carries only in-frame clones and drops some. That table furnishes V, J and clone size, whereas the DNA furnished D and trimming. This sample has around 68,000 clones, with 65% to 80% found just once. The length of the CDR3 is 11 residues. Germline V gene data show CDR1 as LGHDT and CDR2 as YNNKEL (reference sequence). On this clone itself: One end of the junction varies from germline; a read error may be responsible.

The chain uses TRBV3-1 (or the pseudogene TRBV3-2) and TRBJ2-3; TRBD2 aligns across 7 bases. The sample was peripheral blood. The sequence derives from a woman aged 45-60 years with acute or convalescent COVID-19. The CDR3 spells CASSLSGLAEF. CDR3 sequence (DNA): TGTGCCAGCAGCCTTTCTGGCCTAGCGGAATTT.